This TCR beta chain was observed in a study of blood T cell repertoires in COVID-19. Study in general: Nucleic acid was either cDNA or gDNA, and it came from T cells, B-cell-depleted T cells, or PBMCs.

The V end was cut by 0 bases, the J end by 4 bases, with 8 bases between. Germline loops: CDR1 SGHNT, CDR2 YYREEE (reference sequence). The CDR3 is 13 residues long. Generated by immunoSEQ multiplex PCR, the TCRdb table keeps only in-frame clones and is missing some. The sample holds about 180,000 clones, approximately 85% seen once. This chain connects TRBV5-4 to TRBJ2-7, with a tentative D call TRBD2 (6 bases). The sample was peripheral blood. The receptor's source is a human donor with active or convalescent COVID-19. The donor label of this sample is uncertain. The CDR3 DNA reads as TGTGCCAGCAGCTTGGCGGGAGAATACGAGCAGTACTTC. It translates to CASSLAGEYEQYF.